The 12 T cell receptor beta chains below were found in one sample sequenced in a study of T cell repertoires in cytomegalovirus infection. From the reads, TCRdb called clonotypes with MiXCR, one entry per CDR3 protein. Among 550,000 to 850,000 distinct CDR3 sequences listed, 33% were seen once. Antigens for these TCRs are unknown. The source material was cultured PBMCs, sampled from culture after CMV antigen stimulation. All receptors come from a human donor in good health (CMV status not recorded). Some clones in this sample may be carry-over from other donors' samples.

This clonotype was detected only a few times. J is TRBJ1-5 and V is TRBV2; TRBD1 aligns across 7 bases. V lost 6 bases and J lost 3; bases outside the gene matches: 5. Germline CDR1 reads SNHLY; CDR2 reads FYNNEI. This CDR3 is built from 14 residues. CDR3 DNA: TGTGCCAGCAGCAAAGACAGGGCCAATCAGCCCCAGCATTTT. Its translation: CASSKDRANQPQHF.

The chain recombines TRBV7-2 with TRBJ2-2; TRBD1 agrees at 8 bases. Germline lookup yields CDR1 SGHTA and CDR2 FQGNSA. The J segment lost 6 bases and the V segment lost 4 bases, leaving 7 bases of the junction unmatched. CDR3 size: 15 residues. DNA for the CDR3: TGTGCCAGCAGCTCACCACCAGGGGGCCCCGGGGAGCTGTTTTTT. This encodes CASSSPPGGPGELFF.

The gene calls are TRBV28 and TRBJ1-5; D gene ambiguous. V was trimmed by 3 bases and J by 7 bases, leaving 13 bases between them. Per germline, CDR1 MDHEN and CDR2 SYDVKM. This CDR3 contains 14 residues. In DNA form, the CDR3 reads TGTGCCAGCAGTTTGATCCAGGTGGGACAGCCCCAGCATTTT. Translation gives CASSLIQVGQPQHF.

The J gene is TRBJ2-3, the V gene TRBV19, with 9 bases matching TRBD1. This CDR3 region has 11 residues. Germline V gene lookup returns CDR1 LNHDA and CDR2 SQIVND (reference sequence). The junction had 0 bases not matched to a gene; V was cut back by 4 bases and J by 10 bases. The CDR3 region has the DNA TGTGCCAGTAGTAGGACAGGGGCGCAGTATTTT. Translating gives CASSRTGAQYF. Full variable domain (outside the CDR3, taken from reference TRBV19 and TRBJ2-3): DGGITQSPKYLFRKEGQNVTLSCEQNLNHDAMYWYRQDPGQGLRLIYYSQIVNDFQKGDIAEGYSVSREKKESFPLTVTSAQKNPTAFYLCASSRTGAQYFGPGTRLTVL.

V and J are TRBV7-9 and TRBJ2-1; a possible D gene is TRBD2 (6 bases). The germline gives CDR1 SEHNR, CDR2 FQNEAQ (reference sequence). With 10 bases removed from V and 4 bases from J, the gap between germline ends came to 14 bases. This CDR3 region has 13 residues. The CDR3 spells CATRGYPYNEQFF. The CDR3 region has the DNA TGTGCCACACGGGGGTATCCATACAATGAGCAGTTCTTC.

This clonotype was found a few times. The V call is TRBV12-3 or TRBV12-4, the J call TRBJ2-7; D possibly corresponds to TRBD1 (6 bases). The CDR3 sequence is 14 residues long. Trimming stripped 4 bases from V and 0 bases from J, with 10 bases between. DNA of the CDR3: TGTGCCAGCAGTTCGGACAGCCACTCCTACGAGCAGTACTTC. Protein sequence: CASSSDSHSYEQYF.

V is TRBV28 and J is TRBJ1-3; D is perhaps TRBD1 (5 bases). The germline V gene encodes CDR1 MDHEN and CDR2 SYDVKM. This CDR3 has 14 amino acids. Trimming removed 7 bases from V and 4 bases from J, with 14 bases in between. This CDR3 reads CASILGGPGNTIYF. The CDR3 DNA reads as TGTGCCAGCATCTTGGGGGGACCGGGAAACACCATATATTTT. Drawing the rest from reference TRBV28 and TRBJ1-3, the complete variable domain is DVKVTQSSRYLVKRTGEKVFLECVQDMDHENMFWYRQDPGLGLRLIYFSYDVKMKEKGDIPEGYSVSREKKERFSLILESASTNQTSMYLCASILGGPGNTIYFGEGSWLTVV.

The J gene is TRBJ2-1, the V gene TRBV29-1; D not resolved. The CDR3 is 16 amino acids. Germline V gene sequence: CDR1 SQVTM, CDR2 ANQGSEA. V lost 0 bases, J lost 0 bases, and 12 bases lay in between. CDR3 in amino acids: CSVEDSDKSSYNEQFF. The CDR3 nucleotides read TGCAGCGTTGAAGACTCTGACAAGAGCTCCTACAATGAGCAGTTCTTC.

This clonotype was recorded once. The V call is TRBV20-1, the J call TRBJ1-6; TRBD1 might be the D (5 bases). This CDR3 contains 15 residues. Germline CDR1 is DFQATT and CDR2 is SNEGSKA (reference sequence). Deletions cut 0 bases from V and 0 bases from J, with 6 bases between. DNA for the CDR3: TGCAGTGCTAGAGAGGGGGGCTCCTATAATTCACCCCTCCACTTT. Its protein is CSAREGGSYNSPLHF.

This chain links TRBV6-6 with TRBJ2-3, with TRBD2 matching 11 bases. V shed 7 bases and J 3 bases; nucleotides not matched to a gene: 6. Germline lookup yields CDR1 MNHNY and CDR2 SVGAGI (reference sequence). This CDR3 has 15 amino acids. This CDR3 is CASKLSGGATDTQYF. DNA for the CDR3: TGTGCCAGCAAACTTAGCGGGGGGGCAACAGATACGCAGTATTTT.

CDR3 DNA sequence: TGTGCCAGCAGTCCCGGGCGGAAACTGTTTTTT. Translating it yields CASSPGRKLFF. The rearrangement joins TRBV6-1 to TRBJ1-4; D call uncertain. V was trimmed by 5 bases and J by 11 bases, leaving 9 bases between them. The length of the CDR3 is 11 residues. Germline-derived CDR1 and CDR2 are MNHNS and SASEGT.

This clonotype was observed a few times. The chain couples TRBV12-3 or TRBV12-4 to TRBJ2-7; 10 bases align to TRBD1. V dropped 1 base and J dropped 4; count of bases not matched to a gene: 4. This CDR3 comprises 15 residues. The CDR3 protein is CASSLGGQGEYEQYF. In DNA, the CDR3 is TGTGCCAGCAGTTTAGGAGGACAGGGGGAATACGAGCAGTACTTC.